These T cell receptor beta chains were read from a single sample in a study of blood T cell repertoires in COVID-19. TCRdb's copy holds only in-frame clones and misses some; the assay was immunoSEQ multiplex PCR. Of 300,000 to 450,000 clones in the sample, around 86% were seen once. The material sequenced was peripheral blood. These receptors came from a human donor in a cohort sampled during active COVID-19. The CDR3 runs from the conserved cysteine through the conserved F or W. D genes are given only for firm matches. The listing skips clone size in some rows; elsewhere it reads once, few, many or a size class.

TRBD1	TRBV5-1	TRBJ1-4	NA	TGCGCCAGCAGCTTTCCGGGACAGGGAGAAAAACTGTTTTTT	CASSFPGQGEKLFF
NA	TRBV5-1	TRBJ2-7	NA	TGCGCCAGCAGCTTGACAGGTGCCTACGAGCAGTACTTC	CASSLTGAYEQYF
NA	TRBV19	TRBJ2-5	NA	TGTGCCAGTAGTATAGTGGGGGCCCGAGAGACCCAGTACTTC	CASSIVGARETQYF
NA	TRBV18	TRBJ1-3	NA	TGTGCCAGCTCACCGACCGGGTCAACCTCTGGAAACACCATATATTTT	CASSPTGSTSGNTIYF
NA	TRBV30	TRBJ2-1	NA	TGTGCCCGGAGTAGGTCAGGGGGGACTGAGCAGTTCTTC	CARSRSGGTEQFF
TRBD1	TRBV28	TRBJ2-5	NA	TGTGCCAGCAGTTTATTTGGTGCAGGGGGAATAGAGACCCAGTACTTC	CASSLFGAGGIETQYF
NA	TRBV3-1/TRBV3-2	TRBJ2-1	NA	TGTGCCAGCAGCCAAGGTCGGAATGAGCAGTTCTTC	CASSQGRNEQFF
NA	TRBV9	TRBJ2-5	few	TGTGCCAGCAGCGTGGGGCCCCAAGAGACCCAGTACTTC	CASSVGPQETQYF
TRBD1	TRBV29-1	TRBJ2-2	once	TGCAGCGTTGAAACAGGGGTCTTAACCGGGGAGCTGTTTTTT	CSVETGVLTGELFF
NA	TRBV28	TRBJ1-5	NA	TGTGCCAGCAGTTTGGCGAATGCGGGTCAGCCCCAGCATTTT	CASSLANAGQPQHF